Each of the 15 T cell receptor beta chains below was sequenced from the same sample in a study of OX40 agonist ivuxolimab in advanced cancers. TCRdb's copy holds only in-frame clones and misses some; the assay was immunoSEQ multiplex PCR. The table lists 50,000 to 70,000 clones, roughly 88% of them singletons. This sample comprised CD4+ or CD8+ T cells sorted from blood, obtained in a trial of the OX40 agonist ivuxolimab. The receptor set was obtained from an adult with an advanced solid tumor such as melanoma, head and neck, liver or kidney cancer.

V and J are TRBV19 and TRBJ1-4, with D perhaps TRBD1 (6 bases). Germline CDR1 and CDR2: LNHDA and SQIVND (reference sequence). The CDR3 loop spans 13 amino acids. Trimming cost V 6 bases and J 8 bases, with 13 bases left between them. CDR3 protein: CASSRQAGEKLFF. CDR3 DNA: TGTGCCAGTAGCCGACAGGCCGGCGAAAAACTGTTTTTT.

The chain joins TRBV7-8 to TRBJ2-3; D is undetermined. The CDR3 totals 14 residues. Germline V gene lookup returns CDR1 SGHVS and CDR2 FQNEAQ. The V end was cut by 5 bases, the J end by 2 bases, with 11 bases between. The CDR3 loop is CASSPWSNTDTQYF. CDR3 coding DNA: TGTGCCAGCAGCCCCTGGTCGAACACAGATACGCAGTATTTT. Using reference TRBV7-8 and TRBJ2-3 for the parts outside the CDR3, the full variable domain is GAGVSQSPRYKVAKRGQDVALRCDPISGHVSLFWYQQALGQGPEFLTYFQNEAQLDKSGLPSDRFFAERPEGSVSTLKIQRTQQEDSAVYLCASSPWSNTDTQYFGPGTRLTVL.

The chain combines TRBV2 with TRBJ2-2; D gene uncertain. The CDR3 sequence is 16 residues long. The germline CDR1 and CDR2 sequences are SNHLY and FYNNEI. The V gene lost 7 bases and the J gene lost 1 base, with 16 bases spanning the gap. CDR3 bases: TGTGCCAGCACCCGAAGCAACCTCCTGAACACCGGGGAGCTGTTTTTT. Translated: CASTRSNLLNTGELFF.

In this sample, this clone turned up once. This rearrangement joins TRBV27 to TRBJ1-2, with a weak D call TRBD1 (6 bases). The germline CDR1 and CDR2 sequences are MNHEY and SMNVEV (reference sequence). The CDR3 is 19 residues long. Trimming pared 3 bases from V and 3 bases from J, leaving 26 bases between. The CDR3 DNA follows: TGTGCCAGCAGTTTTTTAGGAAACAGGGCCTCCGAGCCTGACTATGGCTACACCTTC. Translation gives CASSFLGNRASEPDYGYTF.

The V and J genes are TRBV7-9 and TRBJ2-5; TRBD2 aligns across 7 bases. CDR1 and CDR2 (germline): SEHNR, FQNEAQ (reference sequence). J was trimmed by 4 bases and V by 5 bases; bases with no gene match: 7. CDR3 length: 14 amino acids. The CDR3 sequence is CASSPLGEGETQYF. In DNA, the CDR3 is TGTGCCAGCAGCCCATTGGGGGAGGGAGAGACCCAGTACTTC.

This chain uses TRBV2 with TRBJ2-3, with 8 bases that match TRBD1. Germline CDR1 reads SNHLY; CDR2 reads FYNNEI. The CDR3 contains 14 residues. The trim removed 6 bases at V and 1 base at J, leaving 3 bases unmatched. CDR3 in amino acids: CASREGQGTDTQYF. As DNA, the CDR3 is TGTGCCAGCAGGGAGGGACAGGGCACAGATACGCAGTATTTT.

This clone appeared a single time. This sequence joins TRBV28 and TRBJ1-1; D may be TRBD1 (5 bases). Germline lookup yields CDR1 MDHEN and CDR2 SYDVKM. This CDR3 is built from 15 residues. Trimming removed 6 bases from V and 5 bases from J, with 19 bases in between. The CDR3 sequence is CASSPWGGKGTEAFF. CDR3 DNA sequence: TGTGCCAGCAGCCCTTGGGGAGGGAAGGGGACTGAAGCTTTCTTT.

In this sample, this clone turned up once. The chain uses TRBV29-1 and TRBJ2-3, with D maybe TRBD1 (5 bases). The CDR3 covers 13 residues. CDR1 and CDR2 (germline): SQVTM, ANQGSEA. V lost 4 bases and J 1 base, leaving 9 bases between the germline ends. The CDR3 is CSVVGAGTDTQYF. CDR3 DNA sequence: TGCAGCGTTGTAGGGGCTGGCACAGATACGCAGTATTTT.

The V and J genes are TRBV6-5 and TRBJ1-2, with D uncertain. From germline, CDR1 is MNHEY and CDR2 SVGAGI. The CDR3 length is 11 residues. Trimming pared 6 bases from V and 8 bases from J, leaving 10 bases between. In DNA, the CDR3 is TGTGCCAGCAGCTCCCTGTGGGGCTACACCTTC. Translation: CASSSLWGYTF.

This clone is medium-sized in the sample. This chain uses TRBV5-1 with TRBJ2-7, with D unresolved. The CDR3 covers 13 residues. Per germline, CDR1 SGHRS and CDR2 YFSETQ. V gave up 4 bases and J gave up 2 bases, with 10 bases separating them. CDR3 in DNA: TGCGCCAGCAGCCTAGAATTAACCTACGAGCAGTACTTC. Its translation is CASSLELTYEQYF.

This clone was seen a few times. V is TRBV27 and J is TRBJ2-1, with D possibly matching TRBD2 (5 bases). The V end was cut by 6 bases, the J end by 0 bases, with 12 bases between. CDR3 length equals 15 residues. Germline lookup yields CDR1 MNHEY and CDR2 SMNVEV (reference sequence). CDR3 amino acids: CASSTSSISYNEQFF. The CDR3 bases are TGTGCCAGCAGCACGTCTAGCATCTCCTACAATGAGCAGTTCTTC.

The gene calls are TRBV2 and TRBJ1-1; TRBD1 agrees at 9 bases. The germline V gene has CDR1 SNHLY and CDR2 FYNNEI. There are 13 residues in the CDR3. V was pared by 4 bases and J by 7 bases, with 4 bases of the junction left unmatched. CDR3 region: CASSGTGEVEAFF. The CDR3 coding sequence is TGTGCCAGCAGTGGGACAGGGGAAGTTGAAGCTTTCTTT.

J is TRBJ2-1 and V is TRBV5-4, with D maybe TRBD2 (5 bases). Deletions cut 6 bases from V and 5 bases from J, with 18 bases between. There are 15 residues in the CDR3. Germline CDR1 is SGHNT and CDR2 is YYREEE (reference sequence). CDR3 loop: CASMDSPEIHNEQFF. As DNA, the CDR3 is TGTGCCAGCATGGACTCTCCGGAGATCCACAATGAGCAGTTCTTC.

This chain joins TRBV7-9 and TRBJ2-1, with D possibly TRBD2 on 6 matching bases. V was pared by 5 bases and J by 2 bases, with 13 bases between. The CDR3 is 15 amino acids. The germline gives CDR1 SEHNR, CDR2 FQNEAQ (reference sequence). Here the CDR3 reads CASSHPTSTYNEQFF. For the CDR3, the DNA is TGTGCCAGCAGCCATCCGACTAGTACCTACAATGAGCAGTTCTTC.

The chain combines TRBV9 with TRBJ2-7; D perhaps matches TRBD1 (6 bases). V shed 4 bases and J shed 0 bases, with 8 bases lying between them. Per the germline V gene, CDR1 is SGDLS and CDR2 is YYNGEE. CDR3 length: 13 residues. The DNA for the CDR3 is TGTGCCAGCAGCCGGGACAACTCCTACGAGCAGTACTTC. Its protein product is CASSRDNSYEQYF.